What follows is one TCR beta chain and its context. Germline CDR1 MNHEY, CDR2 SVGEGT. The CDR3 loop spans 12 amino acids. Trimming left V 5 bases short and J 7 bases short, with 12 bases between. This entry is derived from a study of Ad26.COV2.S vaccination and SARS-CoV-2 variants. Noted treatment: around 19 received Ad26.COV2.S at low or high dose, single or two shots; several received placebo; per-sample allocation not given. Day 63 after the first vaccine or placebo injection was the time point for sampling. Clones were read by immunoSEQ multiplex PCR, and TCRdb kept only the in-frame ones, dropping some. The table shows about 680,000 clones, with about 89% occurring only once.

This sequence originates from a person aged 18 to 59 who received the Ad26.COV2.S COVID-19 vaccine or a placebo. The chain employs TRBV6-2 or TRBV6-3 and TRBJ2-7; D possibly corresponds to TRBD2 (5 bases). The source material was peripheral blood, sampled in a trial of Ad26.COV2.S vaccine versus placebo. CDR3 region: CASSQTKREQYF. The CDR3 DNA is TGTGCCAGCAGTCAGACTAAGCGGGAGCAGTACTTC.